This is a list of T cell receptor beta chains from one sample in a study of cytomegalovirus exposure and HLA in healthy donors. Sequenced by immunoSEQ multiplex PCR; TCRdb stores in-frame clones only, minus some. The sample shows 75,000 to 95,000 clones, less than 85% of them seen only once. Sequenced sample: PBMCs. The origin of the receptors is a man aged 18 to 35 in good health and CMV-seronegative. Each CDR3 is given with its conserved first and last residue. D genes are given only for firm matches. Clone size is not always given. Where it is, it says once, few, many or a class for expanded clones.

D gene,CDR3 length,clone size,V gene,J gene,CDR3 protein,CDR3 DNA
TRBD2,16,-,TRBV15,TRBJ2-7,CATSRGGGLGAYEQYF,TGTGCCACCAGCAGGGGGGGAGGGTTGGGGGCCTACGAGCAGTACTTC
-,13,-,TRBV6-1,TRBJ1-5,CASSENYREPQHF,TGTGCCAGCAGTGAAAACTACCGGGAGCCCCAGCATTTT
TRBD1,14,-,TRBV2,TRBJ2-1,CASRAGQGWDEQFF,TGTGCCAGCAGGGCGGGACAGGGCTGGGATGAGCAGTTCTTC
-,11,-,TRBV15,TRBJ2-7,CATGGGYEQYF,TGTGCCACCGGAGGCGGGTACGAGCAGTACTTC
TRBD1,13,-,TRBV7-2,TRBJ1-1,CASRGTGRTEAFF,TGTGCCAGCAGGGGGACAGGCAGAACTGAAGCTTTCTTT
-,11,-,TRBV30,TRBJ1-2,CACGHSYGYTF,TGTGCCTGTGGCCACAGCTATGGCTACACCTTC
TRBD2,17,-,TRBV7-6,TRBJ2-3,CASSLALLAGGSDTQYF,TGTGCCAGCAGCTTAGCGCTACTAGCGGGAGGTTCAGATACGCAGTATTTT
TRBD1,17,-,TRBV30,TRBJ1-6,CAWRDRTGFSYNSPLHF,TGTGCCTGGAGGGACAGGACGGGATTCTCCTATAATTCACCCCTCCACTTT
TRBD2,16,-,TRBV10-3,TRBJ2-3,CAISEYASGSTDTQYF,TGTGCCATCAGTGAGTACGCTAGCGGAAGCACAGATACGCAGTATTTT
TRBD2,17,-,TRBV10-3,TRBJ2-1,CAISEPNTSGRRNEQFF,TGTGCCATCAGTGAACCGAATACTAGCGGGAGGCGAAATGAGCAGTTCTTC
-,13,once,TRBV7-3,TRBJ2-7,CASSRTYLDEQYF,TGTGCCAGCAGCCGGACTTACTTGGACGAGCAGTACTTC
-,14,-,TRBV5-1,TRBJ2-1,CASSFGNPYNEQFF,TGCGCCAGCAGCTTCGGGAACCCATACAATGAGCAGTTCTTC
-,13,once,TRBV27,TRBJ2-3,CASTKRGTDTQYF,TGTGCCAGCACCAAAAGGGGAACAGATACGCAGTATTTT
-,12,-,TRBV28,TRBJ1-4,CATERANEKLFF,TGTGCCACTGAGAGAGCTAATGAAAAACTGTTTTTT
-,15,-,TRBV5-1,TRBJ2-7,CASSSTAGVQGEQYF,TGCGCCAGCAGCTCGACGGCAGGGGTCCAGGGCGAGCAGTACTTC
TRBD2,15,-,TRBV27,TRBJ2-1,CASSFETSGYNEQFF,TGTGCCAGCAGTTTCGAAACTAGCGGTTACAATGAGCAGTTCTTC
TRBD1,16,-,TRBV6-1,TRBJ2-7,CASSEDLTGASYEQYF,TGTGCCAGCAGTGAAGATTTGACAGGGGCCAGCTACGAGCAGTACTTC
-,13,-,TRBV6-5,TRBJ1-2,CASHEPSGYGYTF,TGTGCCAGCCACGAGCCGAGTGGCTATGGCTACACCTTC
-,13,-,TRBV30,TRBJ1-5,CAWSDITGQPQHF,TGTGCCTGGAGTGACATCACGGGACAGCCCCAGCATTTT
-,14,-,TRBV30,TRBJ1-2,CAWSSQTGIYGYTF,TGTGCCTGGAGTTCACAGACAGGAATCTATGGCTACACCTTC
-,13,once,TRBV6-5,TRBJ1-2,CASSGRGADGYTF,TGTGCCAGCAGTGGGAGGGGGGCGGATGGCTACACCTTC
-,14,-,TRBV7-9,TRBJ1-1,CASNYVTGNTEAFF,TGTGCCAGCAACTACGTAACAGGGAACACTGAAGCTTTCTTT
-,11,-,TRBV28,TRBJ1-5,CASSLLQPQHF,TGTGCCAGCAGTTTATTACAGCCCCAGCATTTT
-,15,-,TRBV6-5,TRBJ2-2,CASSYEVAVTGELFF,TGTGCCAGCAGTTACGAAGTGGCTGTCACCGGGGAGCTGTTTTTT
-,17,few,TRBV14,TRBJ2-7,CASSQDLSPGYSYEQYF,TGTGCCAGCAGCCAAGATTTGTCCCCAGGGTACTCCTACGAGCAGTACTTC
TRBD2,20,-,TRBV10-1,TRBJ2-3,CASSPGISGRISEETDTQYF,TGCGCCAGCAGTCCCGGGATTAGCGGGAGGATTAGCGAGGAAACAGATACGCAGTATTTT
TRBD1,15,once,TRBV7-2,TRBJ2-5,CASSLAWTGQETQYF,TGTGCCAGCAGCTTAGCTTGGACAGGCCAAGAGACCCAGTACTTC
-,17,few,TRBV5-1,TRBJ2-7,CASSLEAGYRPEYEQYF,TGCGCCAGCAGCTTGGAGGCAGGGTATCGACCCGAGTACGAGCAGTACTTC
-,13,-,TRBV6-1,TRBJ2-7,CASSERQGNEQYF,TGTGCCAGCAGTGAAAGGCAGGGTAACGAGCAGTACTTC
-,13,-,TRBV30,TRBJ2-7,CAWSIGLIYEQYF,TGTGCCTGGAGTATCGGACTTATCTACGAGCAGTACTTC
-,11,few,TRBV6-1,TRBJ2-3,CASSNYGGQYF,TGTGCCAGCAGTAACTACGGGGGGCAGTATTTT
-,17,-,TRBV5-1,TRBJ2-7,CASSHPRVGTSIYEQYF,TGCGCCAGCAGCCATCCGAGGGTCGGGACAAGTATCTACGAGCAGTACTTC